Sequencing of this T cell receptor beta chain was carried out in a study of T cell responses to AZD1222 COVID-19 vaccine. With V trimmed by 8 bases and J by 5 bases, 6 bases remained unmatched. Germline V gives CDR1 GTSNPN, CDR2 SVGIG (reference sequence). The CDR3 covers 12 residues. Data came from immunoSEQ multiplex PCR; TCRdb stores just in-frame clones and leaves some out. The top ten hold approximately 1.7% of the sample, which has some 120,000 clones, 70% to 90% seen once. Study findings and constraints: Most donors were white British, females outnumbered males, and clonal diversity was possibly underestimated. Unmutated variant regions reportedly attract nearly half of all spike-specific TCRs. Vaccine-related CD4 TCRs covered spike, predominating at 160-218 and 743-854.

This clone appeared a single time. The antigen remains unidentified. This material consisted of peripheral blood, taken on day 0 of AZD1222 vaccination. The sequence came from an adult in good health. This chain connects TRBV30 to TRBJ2-1; 7 bases align to TRBD2. The CDR3 nucleotides are TGTGCCAAAAGCGGGGCAGACAATGAGCAGTTCTTC. This encodes CAKSGADNEQFF.